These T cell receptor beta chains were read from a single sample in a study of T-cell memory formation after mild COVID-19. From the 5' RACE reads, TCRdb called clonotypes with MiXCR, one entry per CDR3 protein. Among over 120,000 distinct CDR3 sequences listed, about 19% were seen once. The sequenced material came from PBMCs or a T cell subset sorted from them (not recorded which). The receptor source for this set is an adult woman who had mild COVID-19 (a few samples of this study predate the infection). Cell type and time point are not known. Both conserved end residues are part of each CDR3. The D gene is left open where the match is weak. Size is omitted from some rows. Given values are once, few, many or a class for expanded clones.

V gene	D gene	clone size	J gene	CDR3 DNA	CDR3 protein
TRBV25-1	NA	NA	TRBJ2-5	TGTGCCAGCAGTGTGAGGGGCCTGGAGACCCAGTACTTC	CASSVRGLETQYF
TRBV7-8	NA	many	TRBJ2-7	TGTGCCAGCAGCCAGAGTGGGAGCGAGCAGTACTTC	CASSQSGSEQYF
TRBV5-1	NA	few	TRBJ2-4	TGCGCCAGCAGCTTGGATGGGACCAGAAACATTCAGTACTTC	CASSLDGTRNIQYF
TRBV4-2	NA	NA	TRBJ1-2	TGTGCCAGCAGCCAAGAAGGGACATTTTCTTATGGCTACACCTTC	CASSQEGTFSYGYTF
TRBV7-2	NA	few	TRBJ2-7	TGTGCCAGCAGCTTAGGACAAGCCAGCTACGAGCAGTACTTC	CASSLGQASYEQYF
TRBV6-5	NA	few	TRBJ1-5	TGTGCCAGCACATGGGGCCGGAATCAGCCCCAGCATTTT	CASTWGRNQPQHF
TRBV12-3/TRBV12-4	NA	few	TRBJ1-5	TGTGCCAGCAGTTTAAGGGGTTATAGCAATCAGCCCCAGCATTTT	CASSLRGYSNQPQHF
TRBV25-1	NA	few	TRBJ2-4	TGTGCCAGCAGTGAATCTCTACAAGCCAAAAACATTCAGTACTTC	CASSESLQAKNIQYF
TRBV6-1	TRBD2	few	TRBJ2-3	TGTGCCAGCAGTGGAGGACTAGCGGGGGGGCCCCTTAGCACAGATACGCAGTATTTT	CASSGGLAGGPLSTDTQYF
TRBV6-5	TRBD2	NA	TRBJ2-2	TGTGCCAGCAGTTCCGGACTAGTCACCGGGGAGCTGTTTTTT	CASSSGLVTGELFF
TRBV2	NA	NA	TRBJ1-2	TGTGCCAGCAGGGATCGGACACAGAACTATGGCTACACCTTC	CASRDRTQNYGYTF
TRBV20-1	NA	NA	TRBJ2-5	TGCAGTGCTGGTCCCTCACAAGAGACCCAGTACTTC	CSAGPSQETQYF
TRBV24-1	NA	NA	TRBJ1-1	TGTGCCACCCGCCCCTCGGGGGGGAACACTGAAGCTTTCTTT	CATRPSGGNTEAFF
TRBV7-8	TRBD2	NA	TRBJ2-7	TGTGCCAGCAGCTTAGCGCGGGAGTTGTACTTTGAGCAGTACTTC	CASSLARELYFEQYF
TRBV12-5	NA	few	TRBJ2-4	TGTGCTAGTGGTTTGATCCCAAACGGGCCGGGAGCCGGAAACATTCAGTACTTC	CASGLIPNGPGAGNIQYF
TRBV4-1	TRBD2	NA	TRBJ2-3	TGCGCCAGCAGCCAAGTAGCGGGGGGCATGAATACGCAGTATTTT	CASSQVAGGMNTQYF
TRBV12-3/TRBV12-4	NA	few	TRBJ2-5	TGTGCCAGCAGCTTCGGGACGATTCAAGAGACCCAGTACTTC	CASSFGTIQETQYF
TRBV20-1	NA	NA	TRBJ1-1	TGCAGTGCTAGTCAGGGTTTTTTTGCTGGAACTGAAGCTTTCTTT	CSASQGFFAGTEAFF
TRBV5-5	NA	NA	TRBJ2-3	TGTGCCAGCAGCTTGGACGGAAGCATAGATACGCAGTATTTT	CASSLDGSIDTQYF
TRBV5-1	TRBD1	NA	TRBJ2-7	TGCGCCAGCAGCTTGGGAACAGGGGGCGGATCATCCAACGAGCAGTACTTC	CASSLGTGGGSSNEQYF
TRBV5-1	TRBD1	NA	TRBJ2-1	TGCGCCAGCAGCTCGGGGGACAGGGATTACAATGAGCAGTTCTTC	CASSSGDRDYNEQFF